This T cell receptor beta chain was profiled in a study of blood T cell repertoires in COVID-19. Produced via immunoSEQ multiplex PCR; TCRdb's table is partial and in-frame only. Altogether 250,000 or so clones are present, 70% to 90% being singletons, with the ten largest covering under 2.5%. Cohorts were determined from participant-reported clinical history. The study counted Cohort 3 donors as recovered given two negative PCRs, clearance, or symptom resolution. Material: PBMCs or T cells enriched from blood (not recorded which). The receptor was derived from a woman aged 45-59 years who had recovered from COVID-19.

CDR3 sequence reads: CASSLGGSSLSGNTIYF. CDR3 sequence (DNA): TGTGCCAGCAGCTTAGGAGGGTCGAGCCTCTCTGGAAACACCATATATTTT. The chain links TRBV7-9 to TRBJ1-3, with D hard to call. Germline V gene data show CDR1 as SEHNR and CDR2 as FQNEAQ (reference sequence). With 1 base removed from V and 0 bases from J, the gap between germline ends came to 13 bases. This CDR3 contains 17 residues.